These 23 T cell receptor beta chains originate from one sample sequenced in a study of a mutant IDH1 vaccine in newly diagnosed glioma. Antigens of these TCRs are unknown. Time point noted: week 35, safety follow-up. All doses held 300 ug of mutant IDH1 20-mer peptide, with topical imiquimod. The data were produced by immunoSEQ multiplex PCR, yet TCRdb's version contains in-frame clones alone and is incomplete. The sample lists about 55,000 clones, around four fifths occurring once. Sequenced here: PBMCs, sampled from a glioma patient whose treatment included an IDH1 peptide vaccine. Receptor source: a young woman with glioma.

The gene calls are TRBV6-6 and TRBJ1-1, with D perhaps matching TRBD1 (6 bases). CDR1 MNHNY and CDR2 SVGAGI come from the germline V gene (reference sequence). V lost 5 bases and J lost 2, with 12 bases in between. The CDR3 runs 14 residues. The CDR3 sequence: CASSLGQPNTEAFF. CDR3 coding DNA: TGTGCCAGCAGTCTTGGACAGCCAAACACTGAAGCTTTCTTT.

The chain links TRBV5-5 to TRBJ2-1; D not certain. The CDR3 contains 15 residues. V lost 0 bases, J lost 5 bases, and 12 bases lay in between. From germline, CDR1 is SGHKS and CDR2 YYEKEE (reference sequence). CDR3 loop: CASSLEVDPNNEQFF. In nucleotides, the CDR3 is TGTGCCAGCAGCTTGGAGGTGGACCCGAACAATGAGCAGTTCTTC.

This clone was found a few times. This chain uses TRBV5-1 with TRBJ2-1; 7 bases match TRBD2. The CDR3 spans 12 residues. Trimming took 5 bases from V and 9 from J; bases not matched to a gene: 5. The germline V gene encodes CDR1 SGHRS and CDR2 YFSETQ. CDR3 nucleotides: TGCGCCAGCAGAGATACTAGCGCTGAGCAGTTCTTC. It translates to CASRDTSAEQFF. The full variable domain, with the rest looked up from reference TRBV5-1 and TRBJ2-1, is KAGVTQTPRYLIKTRGQQVTLSCSPISGHRSVSWYQQTPGQGLQFLFEYFSETQRNKGNFPGRFSGRQFSNSRSEMNVSTLELGDSALYLCASRDTSAEQFFGPGTRLTVL.

The V call is TRBV11-3, the J call TRBJ2-2; D is possibly TRBD2 (5 bases). The CDR3 loop spans 15 amino acids. The ends were cut back, 5 bases at V and 4 bases at J, with 14 bases in the middle. The germline V gene encodes CDR1 SGHNT and CDR2 YENEEA. The CDR3 nucleotides are TGTGCCAGCAGCCTCTTTAGCGCGGGCACCGGGGAGCTGTTTTTT. Translated, it gives CASSLFSAGTGELFF.

The chain employs TRBV7-9 and TRBJ1-3; the D is unclear. The V end lost 1 base, the J end lost 2 bases, and 6 bases lay between the germline ends. CDR1 and CDR2 (germline): SEHNR, FQNEAQ (reference sequence). The CDR3 has 14 amino acids. CDR3 residues: CASSLGGAGNTIYF. CDR3 bases: TGTGCCAGCAGCTTAGGTGGGGCTGGAAACACCATATATTTT.

This chain joins TRBV5-1 and TRBJ2-6; a possible D gene is TRBD2 (7 bases). The germline V and J ends were trimmed by 0 bases and 4 bases, with 11 bases remaining between them. The CDR3 has 16 residues. Germline V lookup: CDR1 SGHRS, CDR2 YFSETQ. The CDR3 bases are TGCGCCAGCAGCTTGGCCGGGGGGCGAGGGGCCAACGTCCTGACTTTC. This sequence encodes CASSLAGGRGANVLTF. Complete variable domain (other parts from reference TRBV5-1 and TRBJ2-6): KAGVTQTPRYLIKTRGQQVTLSCSPISGHRSVSWYQQTPGQGLQFLFEYFSETQRNKGNFPGRFSGRQFSNSRSEMNVSTLELGDSALYLCASSLAGGRGANVLTFGAGSRLTVL.

This chain joins TRBV5-6 and TRBJ2-5; 9 bases align to TRBD1. CDR3 length: 14 amino acids. The germline CDR1 and CDR2 sequences are SGHDT and YYEEEE. V lost 4 bases, J lost 7 bases, and 8 bases stayed unmatched. Written as DNA, the CDR3 is TGTGCCAGCAGCCACACGGGACAGGGACGGACCCAGTACTTC. The encoded protein is CASSHTGQGRTQYF. The whole variable domain, remainder taken from reference TRBV5-6 and TRBJ2-5, is DAGVTQSPTHLIKTRGQQVTLRCSPKSGHDTVSWYQQALGQGPQFIFQYYEEEERQRGNFPDRFSGHQFPNYSSELNVNALLLGDSALYLCASSHTGQGRTQYFGPGTRLLVL.

This clone was seen a single time. The V gene is TRBV11-3, the J gene TRBJ2-3, with 9 bases matching TRBD1. The CDR3 is 14 amino acids. Germline V lookup: CDR1 SGHNT, CDR2 YENEEA. Trimming cost V 4 bases and J 3 bases; bases outside gene matches: 2. This CDR3 is CASSWGTGTDTQYF. The CDR3 DNA follows: TGTGCCAGCAGCTGGGGGACAGGGACAGATACGCAGTATTTT.

This chain connects TRBV6-5 to TRBJ2-1; 11 nucleotides align to TRBD2. In germline, CDR1 is MNHEY, CDR2 SVGAGI. This CDR3 contains 15 residues. Germline trimming cut 5 bases from V and 5 bases from J; bases unmatched to any gene: 5. The CDR3 loop reads CASSTRLAGNNEQFF. As DNA, the CDR3 is TGTGCCAGCAGTACTAGACTAGCGGGGAACAATGAGCAGTTCTTC.

The chain is built from TRBV30 and TRBJ2-7, with 7 positions matching TRBD1. Per the germline V gene, CDR1 is GTSNPN and CDR2 is SVGIG (reference sequence). Trimming took 7 bases from V and 4 from J; bases not matched to a gene: 7. The CDR3 runs to 12 residues. This chain's CDR3 is CASAHRGYEQYF. The DNA of the CDR3 is TGTGCCTCCGCGCACAGGGGTTACGAGCAGTACTTC.

CDR3 nucleotides: TGTGCCATCAGTTCCGACAGGGGAGCTGCGAACACCGGGGAGCTGTTTTTT. Protein sequence: CAISSDRGAANTGELFF. This chain joins TRBV10-3 and TRBJ2-2, with 8 bases aligning to TRBD1. This CDR3 is built from 17 residues. Germline V gene sequence: CDR1 ENHRY, CDR2 SYGVKD. The V segment lost 5 bases and the J segment 0 bases; nucleotides outside the gene matches: 8.

This clone was detected only once. The V call is TRBV9, the J call TRBJ2-2; D may be TRBD2 (6 bases). The germline V and J ends were trimmed by 0 bases and 0 bases, with 6 bases remaining between them. The CDR3 spans 15 residues. The germline CDR1 and CDR2 sequences are SGDLS and YYNGEE. CDR3 in DNA: TGTGCCAGCAGCGTAGGCGGGGCGAACACCGGGGAGCTGTTTTTT. Encoded protein: CASSVGGANTGELFF.

V gene TRBV7-6 combines with J gene TRBJ1-6, with 9 bases fitting TRBD1. Germline V lookup: CDR1 SGHVS, CDR2 FNYEAQ. The CDR3 sequence is 15 residues long. The V gene end was trimmed by 5 bases and the J gene end by 6 bases; junction bases not matched to a gene: 5. The CDR3 DNA reads TGTGCCAGCAGCGCCGGACAGGGGCTTAATTCACCCCTCCACTTT. Translated: CASSAGQGLNSPLHF.

The V call is TRBV2, the J call TRBJ2-1, with no clear D. The germline V and J ends were trimmed by 4 bases and 6 bases, with 28 bases remaining between them. The CDR3 has 19 residues. Germline CDR1 is SNHLY and CDR2 is FYNNEI. CDR3 DNA sequence: TGTGCCAGCAGTGCCCGGACGCCTCCTTCCCCGTTGATTGGCAATGAGCAGTTCTTC. It encodes CASSARTPPSPLIGNEQFF.

This clone was seen a few times. The chain carries TRBV6-1 and TRBJ2-5; 8 positions match TRBD2. The CDR3 loop spans 15 amino acids. The V gene's germline CDR1 is MNHNS and CDR2 SASEGT. V dropped 7 bases and J dropped 0; count of bases not matched to a gene: 7. CDR3 DNA sequence: TGTGCCAGCACCCAGTTTAGCGGGGACCAAGAGACCCAGTACTTC. This translates into CASTQFSGDQETQYF.

The V call is TRBV6-5, the J call TRBJ2-2; TRBD1 agrees at 10 bases. The CDR3 runs 16 residues. V shed 4 bases and J 4 bases; nucleotides not matched to a gene: 6. Germline CDR1 and CDR2: MNHEY and SVGAGI. CDR3 loop: CASSSPGQGITGELFF. The CDR3 coding sequence is TGTGCCAGCAGTTCACCGGGACAGGGGATCACCGGGGAGCTGTTTTTT.

The chain combines TRBV19 with TRBJ2-7; 9 bases align to TRBD1. V shed 5 bases and J 2 bases; nucleotides not matched to a gene: 10. The germline V gene has CDR1 LNHDA and CDR2 SQIVND (reference sequence). The CDR3 loop spans 16 amino acids. CDR3 sequence (DNA): TGTGCCAGTAGTCAAGACAGGGACAGGGTCACCTACGAGCAGTACTTC. It translates to CASSQDRDRVTYEQYF.

CDR3 residues: CATSRDPGGETQYF. For the CDR3, the DNA is TGTGCCACCAGCAGAGACCCAGGGGGGGAGACCCAGTACTTC. V gene TRBV15 combines with J gene TRBJ2-5; D possibly corresponds to TRBD1 (7 bases). The CDR3 covers 14 residues. The V gene's germline CDR1 is LNHNV and CDR2 YYDKDF (reference sequence). V was trimmed by 0 bases and J by 5 bases, leaving 10 bases between them.

V is TRBV5-4 and J is TRBJ1-2; 9 bases line up with TRBD1. The trim removed 0 bases at V and 3 bases at J, leaving 3 bases unmatched. This CDR3 region has 15 residues. Germline-derived CDR1 and CDR2 are SGHNT and YYREEE (reference sequence). The CDR3 protein is CASSLGDRGDYGYTF. DNA for the CDR3: TGTGCCAGCAGCTTGGGTGACAGGGGGGACTATGGCTACACCTTC.

This chain links TRBV7-6 with TRBJ2-2; 11 bases align to TRBD1. Trimming cost V 1 base and J 5 bases; bases outside gene matches: 6. Germline CDR1 and CDR2: SGHVS and FNYEAQ. The CDR3 loop spans 17 amino acids. CDR3 residues: CASSLGTGGGGTGELFF. The CDR3 DNA reads as TGTGCCAGCAGCTTAGGGACAGGGGGCGGAGGGACCGGGGAGCTGTTTTTT.

The chain employs TRBV19 and TRBJ2-5; 12 nucleotides match TRBD2. V shed 3 bases and J 1 base; nucleotides not matched to a gene: 3. In germline, CDR1 is LNHDA, CDR2 SQIVND (reference sequence). The CDR3 is 16 amino acids. As DNA, the CDR3 is TGTGCCAGTAGTATTGGGACTAGCGGGTTCCAAGAGACCCAGTACTTC. Its translation: CASSIGTSGFQETQYF.

This chain uses TRBV10-3 with TRBJ2-7; D remains ambiguous. The V end lost 6 bases, the J end lost 6 bases, and 15 bases lay between the germline ends. Germline CDR1 ENHRY, CDR2 SYGVKD. The CDR3 consists of 13 residues. The CDR3 spells CAISLTPESEQYF. CDR3 DNA: TGTGCCATCAGCCTTACACCGGAGAGCGAGCAGTACTTC.

This clone was detected once. The chain carries TRBV6-4 and TRBJ1-5; no definite D call. Germline V gene lookup returns CDR1 MRHNA and CDR2 SNTAGT. CDR3 size: 14 residues. V dropped 3 bases and J dropped 2 bases, with 8 bases sitting between them. CDR3 DNA sequence: TGTGCCAGCAGTGAAGGGCCGGGCAATCAGCCCCAGCATTTT. This gives the protein CASSEGPGNQPQHF.